This is a list of T cell receptor beta chains from one sample in a study of cytomegalovirus exposure and HLA in healthy donors. Clones were sequenced by immunoSEQ multiplex PCR, and TCRdb holds only the in-frame ones, with some missing. The sample shows some 150,000 clones, 77% of them seen only once. Sequencing was carried out using PBMCs. The receptors here all came from a woman in her thirties in good health and CMV-seronegative. Both conserved end residues are part of each CDR3. D genes are given only for firm matches. Only some rows state a clone size, as once, few, many or a class for expanded clones.

CASSLSIGSGSEAFF	TGTGCCAGCAGCTTGTCTATTGGGTCAGGGTCTGAAGCTTTCTTT	TRBJ1-1	TRBV5-5	-	-	15
CAWSSWDRGNIQYF	TGTGCCTGGAGCTCTTGGGACAGGGGAAACATTCAGTACTTC	TRBJ2-4	TRBV30	TRBD1	once	14
CASTTRDSFLSGANVLTF	TGTGCCAGCACCACCCGGGACAGCTTTCTCTCTGGGGCCAACGTCCTGACTTTC	TRBJ2-6	TRBV5-4	TRBD1	-	18
CATSREGGYNSPLHF	TGTGCCACCAGCAGAGAGGGGGGATATAATTCACCCCTCCACTTT	TRBJ1-6	TRBV15	-	once	15
CASSSYGGRGFTEAFF	TGTGCCAGCAGCTCGTACGGTGGCAGGGGGTTCACTGAAGCTTTCTTT	TRBJ1-1	TRBV7-9	TRBD1	few	16
CASSNGRGGNYGYPF	TGCGCCAGCAGCAATGGTAGGGGCGGTAACTATGGCTACCCCTTC	TRBJ1-2	TRBV5-1	-	-	15
CASSLGGIQFF	TGTGCCAGCAGCTTAGGAGGGATCCAGTTCTTC	TRBJ2-1	TRBV5-6	-	-	11
CASRIQGPGTEAFF	TGTGCCAGCAGGATTCAGGGGCCTGGCACTGAAGCTTTCTTT	TRBJ1-1	TRBV2	-	-	14
CASSPPRGALDEQFF	TGTGCCAGCAGCCCCCCTCGCGGGGCCCTCGATGAGCAGTTCTTC	TRBJ2-1	TRBV5-8	-	-	15
CASSSSISGRTYNEQFF	TGTGCCAGCAGCTCCTCAATAAGCGGGAGGACCTACAATGAGCAGTTCTTC	TRBJ2-1	TRBV5-4	TRBD2	few	17
CASSQVLGGADNEQFF	TGTGCCAGCAGCCAAGTCCTCGGCGGGGCCGACAATGAGCAGTTCTTC	TRBJ2-1	TRBV4-2	-	-	16
CASSVSGRGGTDTQYF	TGTGCCAGCAGCGTATCCGGGAGAGGAGGCACAGATACGCAGTATTTT	TRBJ2-3	TRBV9	-	-	16
CASSRQSSGNTIYF	TGTGCCAGTAGTAGACAGAGCTCTGGAAACACCATATATTTT	TRBJ1-3	TRBV19	-	-	14
CASRLTTREETQYF	TGTGCCAGCAGGCTTACGACTAGAGAAGAGACCCAGTACTTC	TRBJ2-5	TRBV6-5	-	few	14
CASSPHYPLAKNIQYF	TGCGCCAGCAGCCCCCATTATCCACTAGCCAAAAACATTCAGTACTTC	TRBJ2-4	TRBV4-1	-	-	16
CASSRDNSYNEQFF	TGTGCCAGCAGCCGGGACAACTCCTACAATGAGCAGTTCTTC	TRBJ2-1	TRBV4-2	-	once	14
CAITLDRATEAFF	TGTGCCATCACCTTGGACAGAGCCACTGAAGCTTTCTTT	TRBJ1-1	TRBV10-3	-	-	13
CASSTWTGGTGELFF	TGTGCCAGTAGTACATGGACAGGGGGCACCGGGGAGCTGTTTTTT	TRBJ2-2	TRBV19	TRBD1	few	15
CASTTGGSYEQYF	TGTGCCAGCACGACAGGGGGGAGCTACGAGCAGTACTTC	TRBJ2-7	TRBV6-5	TRBD1	-	13
CASSEEFSTAGGYTF	TGTGCCAGCAGTGAAGAGTTCAGCACAGCCGGTGGCTACACCTTC	TRBJ1-2	TRBV6-1	-	-	15
CASSKGHKSNQPQHF	TGTGCCAGTAGTAAGGGACATAAAAGCAATCAGCCCCAGCATTTT	TRBJ1-5	TRBV19	-	-	15
CASRIGQGGEKLFF	TGCGCCAGCCGAATAGGGCAGGGTGGTGAAAAACTGTTTTTT	TRBJ1-4	TRBV5-1	-	-	14
CASSSLYTQYF	TGTGCCAGCAGCTCGTTGTATACGCAGTATTTT	TRBJ2-3	TRBV7-2	-	-	11
CASSIDRDSTNTGELFF	TGTGCCAGTAGTATAGATCGGGACAGTACAAACACCGGGGAGCTGTTTTTT	TRBJ2-2	TRBV19	TRBD1	-	17
CASSFNLNQPQHF	TGTGCCAGCAGTTTCAATCTAAATCAGCCCCAGCATTTT	TRBJ1-5	TRBV28	-	-	13
CASSIRDRNEKLFF	TGTGCCAGTAGTATCCGAGACAGAAATGAAAAACTGTTTTTT	TRBJ1-4	TRBV19	-	-	14
CSVGMRQGAYEQYF	TGCAGCGTTGGAATGCGACAGGGGGCCTACGAGCAGTACTTC	TRBJ2-7	TRBV29-1	TRBD1	-	14
CASSPGQGPYEQYF	TGTGCCAGCTCACCGGGACAGGGTCCCTACGAGCAGTACTTC	TRBJ2-7	TRBV18	TRBD1	-	14
CASSLIAGDRVSTEAFF	TGTGCCAGCAGCTTAATAGCTGGGGACAGGGTGTCCACTGAAGCTTTCTTT	TRBJ1-1	TRBV7-3	TRBD1	-	17
CASSLGEMNTEAFF	TGTGCCAGCAGCTTGGGAGAAATGAACACTGAAGCTTTCTTT	TRBJ1-1	TRBV5-4	-	-	14
CASSLGGLEETQYF	TGTGCCAGCAGCTTAGGGGGACTAGAAGAGACCCAGTACTTC	TRBJ2-5	TRBV7-9	TRBD2	-	14
CASALAGTGELFF	TGTGCCAGTGCACTAGCGGGAACCGGGGAGCTGTTTTTT	TRBJ2-2	TRBV6-5	TRBD2	-	13
CAISGNSGGAGTDTQYF	TGTGCCATCAGTGGAAATAGCGGGGGGGCCGGCACAGATACGCAGTATTTT	TRBJ2-3	TRBV10-3	TRBD2	-	17
CASSRNPRTSGFGELFF	TGTGCCAGTAGTAGAAACCCAAGGACTAGCGGTTTCGGGGAGCTGTTTTTT	TRBJ2-2	TRBV19	TRBD2	-	17
CASSIDRGTGYTF	TGTGCCAGCAGCATCGACAGGGGAACGGGCTACACCTTC	TRBJ1-2	TRBV11-2	TRBD1	-	13
CASSLAPQGPNTEAFF	TGTGCCAGCAGCTTAGCCCCACAGGGACCGAACACTGAAGCTTTCTTT	TRBJ1-1	TRBV7-9	-	-	16
CASSVGRASGGSQETQYF	TGTGCCAGCAGCGTAGGCCGCGCTAGCGGGGGGTCACAAGAGACCCAGTACTTC	TRBJ2-5	TRBV9	TRBD2	once	18
CASSLGSSGYGEQYF	TGTGCCAGCAGCTTAGGGAGTAGCGGGTACGGTGAGCAGTACTTC	TRBJ2-7	TRBV11-1	TRBD2	-	15
CASGRGDSLYEQYF	TGTGCTAGTGGTCGCGGGGACAGTCTCTACGAGCAGTACTTC	TRBJ2-7	TRBV12-5	-	-	14
CASSLFGTGNTEAFF	TGTGCCAGCAGTTTATTCGGGACAGGGAACACTGAAGCTTTCTTT	TRBJ1-1	TRBV27	TRBD1	few	15
CASSSRTGYEQYF	TGTGCCAGCAGCAGCCGGACAGGGTACGAGCAGTACTTC	TRBJ2-7	TRBV11-3	TRBD1	-	13
CASSQPSHEQYF	TGTGCCAGCAGCCAACCGTCCCACGAGCAGTACTTC	TRBJ2-7	TRBV4-2	-	few	12
CASRRTGADQPQHF	TGTGCCAGCAGACGGACAGGGGCGGATCAGCCCCAGCATTTT	TRBJ1-5	TRBV27	TRBD1	-	14
CASSVQTGLVIGYTF	TGTGCCAGCAGCGTTCAAACAGGGTTAGTAATTGGCTACACCTTC	TRBJ1-2	TRBV9	-	once	15
CASSQDRGQGLDEQYF	TGTGCCAGCAGCCAAGATCGGGGACAGGGGTTAGACGAGCAGTACTTC	TRBJ2-7	TRBV4-2	TRBD1	-	16
CAWRMQAGNTIYF	TGTGCCTGGAGGATGCAGGCTGGAAACACCATATATTTT	TRBJ1-3	TRBV30	-	-	13
CASSQDRGGAEAFF	TGCGCCAGCAGCCAAGATCGTGGGGGCGCTGAAGCTTTCTTT	TRBJ1-1	TRBV4-1	-	few	14
CAIGISGGETQYF	TGTGCCATCGGGATCTCAGGGGGAGAGACCCAGTACTTC	TRBJ2-5	TRBV10-3	TRBD1	once	13
CASSPLPGVTEAFF	TGCGCCAGCAGCCCCTTGCCCGGGGTCACTGAAGCTTTCTTT	TRBJ1-1	TRBV4-1	-	-	14
CASTGLYEQYF	TGTGCCAGCACCGGTTTGTACGAGCAGTACTTC	TRBJ2-7	TRBV28	-	-	11
CASSTSLRTGELFF	TGTGCCAGCAGCACTAGCCTGAGAACCGGGGAGCTGTTTTTT	TRBJ2-2	TRBV5-4	-	-	14
CASSYAVGLTNTQYF	TGTGCCAGCAGTTACGCAGTTGGACTCACGAATACGCAGTATTTT	TRBJ2-3	TRBV6-5	-	-	15
CAWSVRGRESPLHF	TGTGCCTGGAGTGTAAGGGGGCGAGAATCACCCCTCCACTTT	TRBJ1-6	TRBV30	TRBD1	few	14
CASSRGQGSIYEQYF	TGTGCTAGCAGCCGGGGACAGGGGTCGATCTACGAGCAGTACTTC	TRBJ2-7	TRBV7-7	TRBD1	few	15
CASSGLAGHGELFF	TGTGCCAGCAGCGGCCTAGCGGGGCACGGGGAGCTGTTTTTT	TRBJ2-2	TRBV9	TRBD2	-	14
CASSGTSDEQFF	TGCGCCAGCAGCGGAACTAGCGATGAGCAGTTCTTC	TRBJ2-1	TRBV5-1	TRBD2	few	12
CASSTRRGEQYF	TGTGCCAGCAGCACGAGGCGCGGCGAGCAGTACTTC	TRBJ2-7	TRBV5-6	-	-	12